The 17 T cell receptor beta chains below all came from one sample that was sequenced in a study of immune heterogeneity within non-small cell lung tumors. Using 32 V and 13 J primers, multiplex PCR amplified TCR beta CDR3. TCRdb called the multiplex PCR reads again in MiXCR, with one record for every CDR3 protein. The sample has roughly 2,000 distinct CDR3 sequences, roughly 34% seen once. Bulk tumor gDNA, 600 ng per sample, served as the TCR template. The authors collected several far-apart biopsies from each primary tumor during surgery. The patients were newly diagnosed with non-small cell lung cancer, had not been treated, and had curative surgery. Material: lung tumor tissue. These receptors all come from a man between 65 and 85 years old with non-small cell lung cancer.

CDR3 DNA sequence: TGTGCCACCAGCAGAGATCGGGGGACCTCCTACGAGCAGTACTTC. Translation gives CATSRDRGTSYEQYF. This sequence joins TRBV15 and TRBJ2-7; D might be TRBD2 (6 bases). Trimming took 0 bases from V and 0 from J, leaving 9 bases between them. The V gene's germline CDR1 is LNHNV and CDR2 YYDKDF (reference sequence). The CDR3 contains 15 residues.

This chain uses TRBV10-1 with TRBJ1-5; D unresolved. V lost 8 bases to trimming and J lost 0 bases, with 11 bases between them. The CDR3 is made up of 14 amino acids. Germline V lookup: CDR1 WNHNN, CDR2 SYGVQD (reference sequence). The CDR3 sequence: CASSVGDSNQPQHF. In nucleotides, the CDR3 is TGCGCCAGCTCAGTAGGTGATAGCAATCAGCCCCAGCATTTT.

This clonotype was seen a few times. The chain carries TRBV27 and TRBJ2-2; D not resolved. CDR1 MNHEY and CDR2 SMNVEV come from the germline V gene (reference sequence). Trimming stripped 3 bases from V and 6 bases from J, with 5 bases between. The CDR3 is 12 residues long. CDR3 loop: CASSLGPGELFF. The CDR3 DNA is TGTGCCAGCAGTTTGGGTCCCGGGGAGCTGTTTTTT.

The chain has TRBV20-1 and TRBJ2-2; maybe TRBD2 (7 bases). This CDR3 region has 14 residues. The V and J ends lost 0 bases and 6 bases respectively, with 11 bases between them. Per the germline V gene, CDR1 is DFQATT and CDR2 is SNEGSKA (reference sequence). DNA for the CDR3: TGCAGTGCTAGAGATCCGGGGGGCCCCGGGGAGCTGTTTTTT. Its protein product is CSARDPGGPGELFF.

This clonotype has just a few counts. This chain uses TRBV2 with TRBJ2-7, with a possible D match to TRBD1 (5 bases). The CDR3 runs to 16 residues. Trimming pared 2 bases from V and 5 bases from J, leaving 19 bases between. In germline, CDR1 is SNHLY, CDR2 FYNNEI. CDR3 in amino acids: CASSEFGRQGVHEQYF. The CDR3 DNA sequence: TGTGCCAGCAGTGAATTCGGGCGGCAGGGTGTGCACGAGCAGTACTTC. Based on the CDR3 plus reference TRBV2 and TRBJ2-7, the full variable domain is EPEVTQTPSHQVTQMGQEVILRCVPISNHLYFYWYRQILGQKVEFLVSFYNNEISEKSEIFDDQFSVERPDGSNFTLKIRSTKLEDSAMYFCASSEFGRQGVHEQYFGPGTRLTVT.

The chain is built from TRBV28 and TRBJ1-1; TRBD1 might be the D (5 bases). The CDR3 loop spans 14 amino acids. Germline loops: CDR1 MDHEN, CDR2 SYDVKM. Trimming removed 3 bases at V and 3 bases at J, with 11 bases between. Here the CDR3 reads CASSFGGEYTEAFF. CDR3 DNA sequence: TGTGCCAGCAGTTTTGGGGGTGAGTACACTGAAGCTTTCTTT. Full variable domain (remainder filled in from reference TRBV28 and TRBJ1-1): DVKVTQSSRYLVKRTGEKVFLECVQDMDHENMFWYRQDPGLGLRLIYFSYDVKMKEKGDIPEGYSVSREKKERFSLILESASTNQTSMYLCASSFGGEYTEAFFGQGTRLTVV.

This clonotype has more than one count but fewer than ten. The chain is built from TRBV6-1 and TRBJ2-1; 8 positions match TRBD2. This CDR3 region has 15 residues. V lost 4 bases to trimming and J lost 4 bases; unmatched junction nucleotides: 6. CDR1 and CDR2 (germline): MNHNS, SASEGT. The CDR3 reads CASSVTSGYYNEQFF. Here the CDR3 DNA reads TGTGCCAGCAGTGTAACTAGCGGTTATTACAATGAGCAGTTCTTC.

Comment on this clonotype: Sequence at one end of the junction differs from germline and may be a read error. The chain is built from TRBV6-1 and TRBJ2-2, with D perhaps matching TRBD2 (5 bases). The germline gives CDR1 MNHNS, CDR2 SASEGT. The CDR3 has 17 amino acids. CDR3 residues: CASIQAGVSRNTVELFF. CDR3 DNA sequence: TGTGCCAGCATCCAAGCCGGGGTCAGTAGAAACACCGTGGAGCTGTTTTTT.

V and J are TRBV20-1 and TRBJ2-5; D may match TRBD1 or TRBD2 (5 bases each). CDR3 size: 14 residues. From germline, CDR1 is DFQATT and CDR2 SNEGSKA (reference sequence). Trimming stripped 5 bases from V and 3 bases from J, with 16 bases between. CDR3 residues: CSAQTGTAEETQYF. The CDR3 nucleotides read TGCAGTGCTCAGACTGGGACCGCCGAAGAGACCCAGTACTTC.

By its share, this clonotype is medium-sized (0.01 to 0.1%). V is TRBV7-3 and J is TRBJ2-2, with 12 bases lining up with TRBD1. The trim removed 1 base at V and 6 bases at J, leaving 3 bases unmatched. Germline CDR1 and CDR2: SGHTA and FQGTGA. CDR3 size: 16 residues. DNA for the CDR3: TGTGCCAGCAGCTTAATGGGACAGGGGGCGGCCGGGGAGCTGTTTTTT. Translation: CASSLMGQGAAGELFF.

The rearrangement links TRBV20-1 to TRBJ2-3; 7 bases agree with TRBD2. This CDR3 has 14 residues. V was pared by 5 bases and J by 3 bases, with 8 bases of the junction left unmatched. Germline CDR1 is DFQATT and CDR2 is SNEGSKA (reference sequence). In DNA, the CDR3 is TGCAGTGCTCGCCGGGGACTAAAAACAGATACGCAGTATTTT. Protein sequence: CSARRGLKTDTQYF.

This clonotype is labeled medium-sized. This sequence joins TRBV7-9 and TRBJ2-1; 7 nucleotides align to TRBD2. Trimming cost V 0 bases and J 5 bases; bases outside gene matches: 7. CDR1 SEHNR and CDR2 FQNEAQ come from the germline V gene (reference sequence). The CDR3 loop spans 16 amino acids. The CDR3 DNA reads TGTGCCAGCAGCTTAGCAAGTCTAGCGGACCACAATGAGCAGTTCTTC. Amino acid sequence: CASSLASLADHNEQFF.

This clonotype was observed a few times. The J gene is TRBJ1-2, the V gene TRBV28; 8 nucleotides line up with TRBD1. V was clipped by 6 bases and J by 4 bases; unmatched bases: 13. CDR3 length: 16 amino acids. Germline V lookup: CDR1 MDHEN, CDR2 SYDVKM. For the CDR3, the DNA is TGTGCCAGCAGAGAACTAAACAGGGGGGAAGGCTATGGCTACACCTTC. Protein: CASRELNRGEGYGYTF.

By frequency in the sample, this clonotype is medium-sized. CDR3 coding DNA: TGTGCCAGCAGCTTAGGAGCGGGAGGAGAAGATACGCAGTATTTT. Encoded protein: CASSLGAGGEDTQYF. The gene calls are TRBV11-3 and TRBJ2-3, with TRBD2 identical over 9 bases. Germline assignment: CDR1 SGHNT and CDR2 YENEEA. The CDR3 is made up of 15 amino acids. After removal of 1 base from V and 5 bases from J, the junction contained 4 bases not matched to a gene.

The CDR3 DNA sequence: TGCAGTGCTAGAGGGACGGTGAACACTGAAGCTTTCTTT. Its translation is CSARGTVNTEAFF. The V call is TRBV20-1, the J call TRBJ1-1, with D hard to call. The ends were cut back, 1 base at V and 0 bases at J, with 6 bases in the middle. The CDR3 consists of 13 residues. Germline CDR1 DFQATT, CDR2 SNEGSKA (reference sequence).

This clonotype was picked up a small number of times. The rearrangement links TRBV7-8 to TRBJ1-5, with D possibly being TRBD1 (5 bases). Per the germline V gene, CDR1 is SGHVS and CDR2 is FQNEAQ. The CDR3 covers 17 residues. The germline V and J ends were trimmed by 5 bases and 0 bases, with 17 bases remaining between them. The DNA for the CDR3 is TGTGCCAGCAGCCTTTACGGGACGGCGTATAGCAATCAGCCCCAGCATTTT. This gives the protein CASSLYGTAYSNQPQHF.

Details on this clonotype: A read error may be the cause here, since a much bigger clone is one base away. This chain links TRBV4-1 with TRBJ1-3; D ambiguous. CDR3 length: 16 residues. CDR1 and CDR2 from the germline V gene are MGHRA and YSYEKL. The CDR3 bases are TGCGCCAGAAGCCAAGATGACTGGGCGGCCGCCAACACCATATATTTT. It codes for CARSQDDWAAANTIYF.